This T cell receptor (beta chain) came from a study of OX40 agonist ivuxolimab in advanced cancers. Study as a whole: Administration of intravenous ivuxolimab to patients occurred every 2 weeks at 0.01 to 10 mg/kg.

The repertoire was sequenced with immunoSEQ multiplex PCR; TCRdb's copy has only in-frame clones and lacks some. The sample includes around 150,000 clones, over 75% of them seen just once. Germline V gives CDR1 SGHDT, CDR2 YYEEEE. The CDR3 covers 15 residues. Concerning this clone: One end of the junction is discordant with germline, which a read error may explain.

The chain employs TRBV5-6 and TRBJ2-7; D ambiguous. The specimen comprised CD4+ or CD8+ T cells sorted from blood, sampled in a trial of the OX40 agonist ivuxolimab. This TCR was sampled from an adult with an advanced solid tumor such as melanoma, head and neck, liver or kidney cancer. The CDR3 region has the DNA TGTGCCAGCAGCTCCCAGGCCCCTATCTCCTCCGAGCAGTACTTC. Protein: CASSSQAPISSEQYF. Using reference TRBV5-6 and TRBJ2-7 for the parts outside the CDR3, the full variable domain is DAGVTQSPTHLIKTRGQQVTLRCSPKSGHDTVSWYQQALGQGPQFIFQYYEEEERQRGNFPDRFSGHQFPNYSSELNVNALLLGDSALYLCASSSQAPISSEQYFGPGTRLTVT.